These T cell receptor beta chains were read from a single sample in a study of blood T cell repertoires in COVID-19. Method: immunoSEQ multiplex PCR; TCRdb's copy keeps in-frame clones and lacks some. The data show about 480,000 clones, 89% seen once. The sample taken for sequencing was peripheral blood. These receptor sequences come from a man aged 18 to 29 with COVID-19, enrolled during active disease. Each CDR3 is given with its conserved first and last residue. A D gene is named only where the DNA matches it firmly. Part of the rows lack a size; the others show once, few, many or a class for expanded clones.

V gene,clone size,J gene,D gene,CDR3 DNA,CDR3 protein
TRBV21-1,-,TRBJ1-4,-,TGTGCCAGCAGCCCTGCACCGAGGTTTCGCGAAAAACTGTTTTTT,CASSPAPRFREKLFF
TRBV5-1,-,TRBJ1-2,TRBD1,TGCGCCAGCAGCTTGTCTCAGGGGGCTGGGCTAGACGGCTACACCTTC,CASSLSQGAGLDGYTF
TRBV11-2,-,TRBJ2-7,TRBD1,TGTGCCAGCAGCTTAGTAGGGGGACAGGACTACGAGCAGTACTTC,CASSLVGGQDYEQYF
TRBV5-1,-,TRBJ1-5,TRBD1,TGCGCCAGCAGCTTCGGGACAGGAAATCAGCCCCAGCATTTT,CASSFGTGNQPQHF
TRBV11-2,-,TRBJ2-7,-,TGTGCCAGCAGCTCTACGTACGAGCAGTACTTC,CASSSTYEQYF
TRBV3-1/TRBV3-2,-,TRBJ1-1,-,TGTGCCAGCAGCCGAGCGGGACACCTTGAAGCTTTCTTT,CASSRAGHLEAFF
TRBV13,-,TRBJ2-1,-,TGTGCCAGCAGCCATGGACTTTCTGAGCAGTTCTTC,CASSHGLSEQFF
TRBV27,-,TRBJ2-7,TRBD1,TGTGCCAGCAGTACCTTGGGACAGGGATCCGAGCAGTACTTC,CASSTLGQGSEQYF
TRBV7-9,-,TRBJ2-7,TRBD2,TGTGCCAGCAGCTCCTACGGACTAGCGGGGGTCTCCTACGAGCAGTACTTC,CASSSYGLAGVSYEQYF
TRBV19,-,TRBJ2-2,TRBD1,TGTGCCAGCGCGGCAACGCAGGGACAGGGGGCCGGGGAGCTGTTTTTT,CASAATQGQGAGELFF
TRBV7-9,-,TRBJ2-5,-,TGTGCCAGCAGCTTAGACAGCCAAGAGACCCAGTACTTC,CASSLDSQETQYF
TRBV7-9,-,TRBJ2-1,-,TGTGCCAGCAGCTCCCAGGAATCCTACAATGAGCAGTTCTTC,CASSSQESYNEQFF
TRBV6-1,-,TRBJ2-6,TRBD1,TGTGCCAGCAGTGGCCGACAGGGCCCCTCTGGGGCCAACGTCCTGACTTTC,CASSGRQGPSGANVLTF
TRBV24-1,-,TRBJ1-3,-,TGTGCCACCAGTGACCCCCGGGGGAGTGGAAACACCATATATTTT,CATSDPRGSGNTIYF
TRBV6-1,-,TRBJ1-6,-,TGTGCCAGCAGTGAAGCAGGGGGCTATAATTCACCCCTCCACTTT,CASSEAGGYNSPLHF
TRBV24-1,-,TRBJ2-2,TRBD1,TGTGCCACCAGTGACCCTCGAGGACAGGGTCAAAAGAGGGAGCTGTTTTTT,CATSDPRGQGQKRELFF
TRBV30,-,TRBJ1-1,TRBD1,TGTGCCTGGAGTGTACAGGGGGACACTGAAGCTTTCTTT,CAWSVQGDTEAFF
TRBV5-4,-,TRBJ1-5,TRBD1,TGTGCCAGCAGCTCAGGGGGCTCGGGTCAGCCCCAGCATTTT,CASSSGGSGQPQHF
TRBV6-6,-,TRBJ2-7,-,TGTGCCAGCCGGCTCACAGGGTATGGACCCTACGAGCAGTACTTC,CASRLTGYGPYEQYF
TRBV2,-,TRBJ2-7,TRBD2,TGTGCCAGCAATCCCCTAGCGGGAGTCTCCTACGAGCAGTACTTC,CASNPLAGVSYEQYF
TRBV11-2,-,TRBJ2-3,-,TGTGCCAGCGGCCACACAGATACGCAGTATTTT,CASGHTDTQYF
TRBV6-5,once,TRBJ1-3,-,TGTGCCAGCAGCCAGCAGGGCTCTGGAAACACCATATATTTT,CASSQQGSGNTIYF
TRBV4-2,-,TRBJ2-2,-,TGTGCCAGCAGCCCATACACCGGGGAGCTGTTTTTT,CASSPYTGELFF
TRBV6-2/TRBV6-3,-,TRBJ2-5,TRBD2,TGTGCCAGCAGCCAAGGCCTAGCGGGGGGACAAGAGACCCAGTACTTC,CASSQGLAGGQETQYF
TRBV27,once,TRBJ2-7,-,TGTGCCAGCAGACAATCAGACCTAGCGATCAAGTACTTC,CASRQSDLAIKYF
TRBV11-2,once,TRBJ1-6,-,TGTGCCAGCAGCGAACAGGGAGTTAATTCACCCCTCCACTTT,CASSEQGVNSPLHF
TRBV6-5,-,TRBJ2-2,-,TGTGCCAGCAGTTACGAGGACTTCTCTGGGGAGCTGTTTTTT,CASSYEDFSGELFF
TRBV13,-,TRBJ2-3,TRBD1,TGTGCCAGCAGCTTAAGGACAGGGGCGACAGATACGCAGTATTTT,CASSLRTGATDTQYF
TRBV5-1,once,TRBJ2-5,TRBD1,TGCGCCAGCAGCTTGGGGGGACAGGGGTCCTCTCAAGAGACCCAGTACTTC,CASSLGGQGSSQETQYF
TRBV2,-,TRBJ2-5,-,TGTGCCAGCCGCTCCGGGATGGCGGAGACCCAGTACTTC,CASRSGMAETQYF
TRBV18,-,TRBJ2-7,TRBD1,TGTGCCAGCTCACCGGTTTCGGGACAGGGGGTTTACGAGCAGTACTTC,CASSPVSGQGVYEQYF
TRBV2,-,TRBJ1-1,TRBD1,TGTGCCAGCAGGGAGACGACAGGGATGAACACTGAAGCTTTCTTT,CASRETTGMNTEAFF
TRBV27,-,TRBJ2-7,TRBD2,TGTGCCAGCAGTCCTATAGCGGGGGGAGCCTACGAGCAGTACTTC,CASSPIAGGAYEQYF
TRBV6-5,-,TRBJ2-3,TRBD1,TGTGCCAGCAGTTACACAGGGGGTGGAGATACGCAGTATTTT,CASSYTGGGDTQYF
TRBV6-6,-,TRBJ2-3,-,TGTGCCAGCAGTTATGAGGCACATACAGATACGCAGTATTTT,CASSYEAHTDTQYF
TRBV5-1,-,TRBJ2-2,-,TGCGCCAGCAGCGACGGGACACTGAACACCGGGGAGCTGTTTTTT,CASSDGTLNTGELFF
TRBV14,once,TRBJ1-2,-,TGTGCCAGCAGCCCTAACCCGGAGAGGGAGAACGGCTACACCTTC,CASSPNPERENGYTF
TRBV28,-,TRBJ2-7,-,TGTGCCAGCAGTATAAATCAGGGATACGAGCAGTACTTC,CASSINQGYEQYF
TRBV27,-,TRBJ2-7,-,TGTGCCAGCAGTTTGTCCCTCTCCTACGAGCAGTACTTC,CASSLSLSYEQYF
TRBV9,-,TRBJ2-2,-,TGTGCCAGCAGTTATGGACAGACCGGGGAGCTGTTTTTT,CASSYGQTGELFF
TRBV5-5,-,TRBJ1-2,TRBD1,TGTGCCAGCGTCCCAACAGGGGGCAGGTCGAGCTACACCTTC,CASVPTGGRSSYTF
TRBV28,-,TRBJ1-5,-,TGTGCCAGCAGACTTAACAGGGATAATCAGCCCCAGCATTTT,CASRLNRDNQPQHF
TRBV18,-,TRBJ2-4,-,TGTGCCAGCTCATCTATAGGGGATGACAAAAACATTCAGTACTTC,CASSSIGDDKNIQYF
TRBV19,-,TRBJ2-1,-,TGTGCCAGTAGTATCATGCTCTCCGGGACTCGCCCAATTGAGCAGTTCTTC,CASSIMLSGTRPIEQFF
TRBV5-4,-,TRBJ2-7,TRBD1,TGTGCCAGCAGCTTGGGGGGGACAGGGTTCCGCGAGCAGTACTTC,CASSLGGTGFREQYF
TRBV7-9,-,TRBJ2-2,TRBD2,TGTGCCAGCAGCTTAGGTAGTAGCGGGAGGACGATCCGGGAGCTGTTTTTT,CASSLGSSGRTIRELFF
TRBV7-2,-,TRBJ1-2,TRBD1,TGTGCCAGCAGCCGGCCTAGAATGGACAGGGACGATGGCTACACCTTC,CASSRPRMDRDDGYTF
TRBV5-4,-,TRBJ1-6,TRBD1,TGTGCCAGCAGCCACGGGACAGGGGGCAAATCACCCCTCCACTTT,CASSHGTGGKSPLHF
TRBV3-1/TRBV3-2,once,TRBJ2-2,TRBD2,TGTGCCAGCAGCCAAAACGGGGGGGGCGCCGGGGAGCTGTTTTTT,CASSQNGGGAGELFF
TRBV6-5,-,TRBJ2-2,TRBD1,TGTGCCAGCAGGCTGGACAGGACGAGCGGGGAGCTGTTTTTT,CASRLDRTSGELFF
TRBV7-9,few,TRBJ2-2,-,TGTGCCAGCAGCCCCGTGACTACAAACACCGGGGAGCTGTTTTTT,CASSPVTTNTGELFF
TRBV5-1,-,TRBJ2-1,-,TGCGCCAGCAGCTTCGGGACTGGCGACTACAATGAGCAGTTCTTC,CASSFGTGDYNEQFF
TRBV7-2,-,TRBJ1-2,-,TGTGCCAGCAGCTTAGAGGGAGGGACGCCGGGTGGCTACACCTTC,CASSLEGGTPGGYTF
TRBV19,-,TRBJ1-1,-,TGTGCCAGTAGTTCCGGGGGTAACACTGAAGCTTTCTTT,CASSSGGNTEAFF
TRBV5-8,-,TRBJ2-5,TRBD1,TGTGCCAGCAGCTTGTTTACAGGGGGAAAAGGTAGCGAGACCCAGTACTTC,CASSLFTGGKGSETQYF
TRBV27,-,TRBJ1-5,-,TGTGCCAGCAGTTTAACGGCTTCCTCGGGCCAGCATTTT,CASSLTASSGQHF
TRBV6-1,-,TRBJ2-7,-,TGTGCCAGCAGTGAATATAGCAGCTACGAGCAGTACTTC,CASSEYSSYEQYF
TRBV6-6,-,TRBJ1-5,-,TGTGCCAGCAGATATAGCAATCAGCCCCAGCATTTT,CASRYSNQPQHF
TRBV5-1,-,TRBJ2-7,-,TGCGCCAGCAGCTTGTTTGTTCGGCGGCTCTCCTACGAGCAGTACTTC,CASSLFVRRLSYEQYF